This T cell receptor (beta chain) was retrieved from a study of breast tumors, draining lymph nodes, adjacent tissues. This clonotype was seen ten or more times. Breast cancer patients provided tissue from their axillary draining lymph nodes. CDR1 and CDR2 from the germline V gene are SGDLS and YYNGEE. With 2 bases clipped from V and 8 bases from J, the junction kept 4 bases outside the gene matches. This CDR3 has 13 residues. TCRdb fed the multiplex PCR reads into MiXCR, producing one record per CDR3 protein. The table records under 250,000 distinct CDR3 sequences, around 32% of them present only once.

The chain links TRBV9 to TRBJ2-1; TRBD1 agrees at 7 bases. The receptor's source is a female donor with breast cancer. Some clones in this sample may be carry-over from other donors' samples. The material sequenced was axillary lymph node tissue. The CDR3 spells CASSVDRVDEQFF. CDR3 sequence (DNA): TGTGCCAGCAGCGTCGACAGGGTCGATGAGCAGTTCTTC.